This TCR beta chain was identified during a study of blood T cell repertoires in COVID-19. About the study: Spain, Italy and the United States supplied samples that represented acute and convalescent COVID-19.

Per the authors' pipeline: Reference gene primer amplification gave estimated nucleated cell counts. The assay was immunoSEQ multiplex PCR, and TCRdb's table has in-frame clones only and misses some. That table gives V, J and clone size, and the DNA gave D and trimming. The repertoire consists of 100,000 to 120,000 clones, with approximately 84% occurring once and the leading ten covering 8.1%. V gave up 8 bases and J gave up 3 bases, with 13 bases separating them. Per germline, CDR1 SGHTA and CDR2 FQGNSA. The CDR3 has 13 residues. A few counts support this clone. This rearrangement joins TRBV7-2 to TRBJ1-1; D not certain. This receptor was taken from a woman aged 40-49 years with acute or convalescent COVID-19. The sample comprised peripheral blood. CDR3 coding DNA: TGTGCCAGCCATGGGGAGGTCGACACTGAAGCTTTCTTT. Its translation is CASHGEVDTEAFF.